The rows below give T cell receptor beta chains drawn from one sample of a study of a mutant IDH1 vaccine in newly diagnosed glioma. For these TCRs, the target antigens are not known. The table came from immunoSEQ multiplex PCR; TCRdb's copy has only in-frame clones and leaves some out. The sample yields 100,000 to 120,000 clones, roughly 90% seen once. Source: PBMCs, taken from a glioma patient whose treatment included an IDH1 peptide vaccine. Every receptor here comes from a woman aged 45-60 years with glioma. CDR3s include the opening cysteine and the closing phenylalanine or tryptophan. D genes are given only for firm matches. Clone size is not always given. Where it is, it says once, few, many or a class for expanded clones.

TRBJ2-1 . . TRBV29-1 TGCAGCGTCGGGGGTTACGAGCAGTTCTTC CSVGGYEQFF
TRBJ2-4 . . TRBV11-2 TGTGCCAGCAGGGACCTAATGAGAAACATTCAGTACTTC CASRDLMRNIQYF
TRBJ1-1 . few TRBV4-1 TGCGCCAGCAGCCAAGAGCCGGGGATCGGTACTGAAGCTTTCTTT CASSQEPGIGTEAFF
TRBJ1-3 . . TRBV4-1 TGCGCCAGCAGCCTAGGGCGGTGGGGGCCTAACACCATATATTTT CASSLGRWGPNTIYF
TRBJ1-5 . . TRBV28 TGTGCCAGCACCTCCAACAGATACAATCAGCCCCAGCATTTT CASTSNRYNQPQHF
TRBJ2-7 . . TRBV9 TGTGCCAGCAGCGTAGGAGGGACACGCTCCTACGAGCAGTACTTC CASSVGGTRSYEQYF
TRBJ2-7 TRBD1 . TRBV29-1 TGCAGCGTTTACGGGACAGATGACTACGAGCAGTACTTC CSVYGTDDYEQYF
TRBJ1-1 . . TRBV28 TGTGCCAGCAAACGATGGAGTTTCTCTGAAGCTTTCTTT CASKRWSFSEAFF
TRBJ1-4 . few TRBV5-1 TGCGCCAGCAGGGAACCTGGGCCTAATGAAAAACTGTTTTTT CASREPGPNEKLFF
TRBJ1-3 TRBD1 . TRBV5-4 TGTGCCAGCAGCCTGGGGGGCACAGGGGAAAACACCATATATTTT CASSLGGTGENTIYF
TRBJ1-5 . . TRBV2 TGTGCCAGCAGTGAAGACCGGGGAGGGTACGGTCAGCCCCAGCATTTT CASSEDRGGYGQPQHF
TRBJ1-6 . . TRBV7-9 TGTGCCAGCAGCCCCGGGACCGCCTTCGGTAATTCACCCCTCCACTTT CASSPGTAFGNSPLHF
TRBJ2-2 . . TRBV4-1 TGCGCCAGCAGCCAAGATCACACACACACCGGGGAGCTGTTTTTT CASSQDHTHTGELFF
TRBJ2-1 TRBD2 . TRBV27 TGTGCCAGCAGTTTCGGACTAGCGGGGTACAATGAGCAGTTCTTC CASSFGLAGYNEQFF
TRBJ2-1 TRBD2 . TRBV9 TGTGCCAGCAGCGTAGCGGGGACTAGCTCCCATGAGCAGTTCTTC CASSVAGTSSHEQFF
TRBJ1-2 TRBD1 . TRBV19 TGTGCCAGTACTCCGACAGGGGAGGAGGGCTACACCTTC CASTPTGEEGYTF
TRBJ2-1 . . TRBV6-5 TGTGCCAGCAGTTATTTTCGCGGGGACTACAATGAGCAGTTCTTC CASSYFRGDYNEQFF
TRBJ2-1 . . TRBV7-2 TGTGCCAGCAGCTTAGTTTCAGTGTATGAGCAGTTCTTC CASSLVSVYEQFF
TRBJ1-1 . . TRBV7-9 TGTGCCAGCAGCTTATTGCAGAACACTGAAGCTTTCTTT CASSLLQNTEAFF
TRBJ2-1 TRBD1 . TRBV5-4 TGTGCCAGCAGCTTGCTAACAGGGGCGGTCAGCAATGAGCAGTTCTTC CASSLLTGAVSNEQFF
TRBJ2-7 TRBD2 . TRBV7-9 TGTGCCAGCAGCTACCCCGTCGTTACTAGCGGGTCGAGCTCCTACGAGCAGTACTTC CASSYPVVTSGSSSYEQYF
TRBJ1-6 . . TRBV28 TGTGCCAGCAGTTTCTGGGCGAGTTCACCCCTCCACTTT CASSFWASSPLHF
TRBJ2-3 . . TRBV30 TGTGCCTGGTTACGCCCGGCTAGCACAGATACGCAGTATTTT CAWLRPASTDTQYF
TRBJ1-4 TRBD1 once TRBV27 TGTGCCAGCACCGCGAGTGGACAGGGTGGATTTCCCAATGAAAAACTGTTTTTT CASTASGQGGFPNEKLFF
TRBJ1-2 TRBD1 . TRBV28 TGTGCCAGCAGTAGATCAAACCAGGGGGGGTTGATCGGGGGCTACACCTTC CASSRSNQGGLIGGYTF
TRBJ2-7 TRBD2 . TRBV28 TGTGCCAGCAGTCAACCCACTAGCGGGATCAACGAGCAGTACTTC CASSQPTSGINEQYF
TRBJ2-1 TRBD2 . TRBV5-4 TGTGCCAGCAGTCGAGGGACTAGCGGGAGGTCCAATGAGCAGTTCTTC CASSRGTSGRSNEQFF
TRBJ2-3 . . TRBV10-3 TGTGCCATCAGAGGCAGCACAGATACGCAGTATTTT CAIRGSTDTQYF
TRBJ2-7 TRBD2 . TRBV15 TGTGCCACCAGCACCCTCGCATCGGGGGGAGACTACGAGCAGTACTTC CATSTLASGGDYEQYF
TRBJ2-7 . . TRBV5-4 TGTGCCAGCAGATACCCCGGGCCCTACGAGCAGTACTTC CASRYPGPYEQYF
TRBJ1-2 . once TRBV11-2 TGTGCCAGCAGCTTATTTCGAGGGGGCTATGGCTACACCTTC CASSLFRGGYGYTF
TRBJ2-2 . few TRBV28 TGTGCCAGCAGTTTGCGGGAATACGGGGAGCTGTTTTTT CASSLREYGELFF
TRBJ2-5 . . TRBV18 TGTGCCAGCTCACCACCGGGGTCCAGGGAGGAGACCCAGTACTTC CASSPPGSREETQYF
TRBJ2-5 . . TRBV7-8 TGTGCCAGCAGCCCGCGCCCCAGGGACCCCCAAGAGACCCAGTACTTC CASSPRPRDPQETQYF
TRBJ2-3 TRBD2 . TRBV7-9 TGTGCCAGCAGCTTACCTCGGACTAGCGGGAGTGAAGATACGCAGTATTTT CASSLPRTSGSEDTQYF
TRBJ2-1 . . TRBV27 TGTGCCAGCAGAAATTGGGCCCCGGGTGAGCAGTTCTTC CASRNWAPGEQFF
TRBJ1-2 TRBD1 . TRBV28 TGTGCCAGCAGCACCTCCGGGACAGGGGTCACTAACTATGGCTACACCTTC CASSTSGTGVTNYGYTF
TRBJ2-7 . . TRBV20-1 TGCAGTGCCGCAGGAACCTACGAGCAGTACTTC CSAAGTYEQYF
TRBJ2-1 TRBD2 . TRBV27 TGTGCCAGCAGTCCGTCCGGCGGGAGCTCCTACAATGAGCAGTTCTTC CASSPSGGSSYNEQFF
TRBJ1-1 TRBD1 . TRBV7-8 TGTGCCAGCAGCTCGGGGACAGGGAGTGCTGAAGCTTTCTTT CASSSGTGSAEAFF
TRBJ1-2 . . TRBV28 TGTGCCAGCAGTACTCATCCGGGGAGGCGTAACTATGGCTACACCTTC CASSTHPGRRNYGYTF
TRBJ2-3 TRBD2 . TRBV7-3 TGTGCCAGCAGCTTGGGACTAGCGGGAGAGAGGGATACGCAGTATTTT CASSLGLAGERDTQYF
TRBJ2-3 . . TRBV9 TGTGCCAGCAGCGTAGAGGTGAGCACAGATACGCAGTATTTT CASSVEVSTDTQYF
TRBJ1-1 . . TRBV5-1 TGCGCCAGCAGCCTACAGGGTTTGGACACTGAAGCTTTCTTT CASSLQGLDTEAFF
TRBJ1-6 TRBD1 . TRBV25-1 TGTGCCAGCAGTCCCCTGGACAGGGGCAATTCACCCCTCCACTTT CASSPLDRGNSPLHF